The clone carrying this T cell receptor (beta chain) came up many times. Its antigen is undetermined. The germline V and J ends were trimmed by 1 base and 6 bases, with 14 bases remaining between them. Germline assignment: CDR1 SGHTA and CDR2 FQGNSA. This CDR3 is 15 amino acids long. The data belong to a study of molecular identifiers for immune sequencing clone quantification. About the research overall: Split five ways in replicates, RNA from around 18,000 or 91,000 naive CD8 cells had four portions sequenced.

Study observations and caveats: Effector cells had over 99% of their molecules in clones above 20 RNA copies, while naive cells had under 1%.

Bulk libraries came from a prior protocol with listed TCR primers. TCRdb ran MiXCR on the PCR reads and lists one entry per CDR3 protein. The sample has under 600,000 distinct CDR3 sequences; around 23% are singletons. The specimen was naive CD8+ T cells from blood, with Jurkat cell RNA spiked in. The subset denotes: FACS-sorted CD8+CD4-CCR7+CD45RA+ naive T cells. The rearrangement links TRBV7-2 to TRBJ2-3, with D perhaps TRBD2 (7 bases). The TCR was taken from a human donor in good health. Some libraries in this study had Jurkat cell RNA spiked in. This chain's CDR3 is CASSLVGGGRDTQYF. CDR3 DNA sequence: TGTGCCAGCAGCTTAGTTGGGGGGGGCCGGGATACGCAGTATTTT.